This record covers a single T cell receptor beta chain. These data are taken from a study of blood T cell repertoires in COVID-19. Across the whole study: PBMCs, B-cell-depleted T cells, or T cells provided the cDNA or gDNA that made up the material.

V lost 4 bases, J lost 3 bases, and 7 bases stayed unmatched. Germline V gene sequence: CDR1 SGHTA, CDR2 FQGNSA. This CDR3 spans 16 amino acids. Patients in Seattle were enrolled during active infection, then followed longitudinally. The assay was immunoSEQ multiplex PCR, and TCRdb's table has in-frame clones only and misses some. The sample includes some 130,000 clones, roughly nine tenths of them seen just once. Sequences were obtained from peripheral blood. The source is a woman in her 70s with COVID-19, enrolled during active disease. The J gene is TRBJ2-1, the V gene TRBV7-2, with 9 bases identical to TRBD2. In DNA form, the CDR3 reads TGTGCCAGCAGCTCCTTAGCGGGGGTCAACTACAATGAGCAGTTCTTC. Protein: CASSSLAGVNYNEQFF.